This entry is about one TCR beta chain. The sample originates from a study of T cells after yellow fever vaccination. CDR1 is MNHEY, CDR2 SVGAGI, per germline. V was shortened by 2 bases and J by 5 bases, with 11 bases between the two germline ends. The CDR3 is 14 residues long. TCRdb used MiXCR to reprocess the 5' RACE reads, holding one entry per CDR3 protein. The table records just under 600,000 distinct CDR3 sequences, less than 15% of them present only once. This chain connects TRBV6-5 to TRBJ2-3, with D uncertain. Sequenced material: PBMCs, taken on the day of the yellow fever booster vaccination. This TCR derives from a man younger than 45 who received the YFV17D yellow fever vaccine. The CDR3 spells CASSYRLGGDTQYF. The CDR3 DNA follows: TGTGCCAGCAGTTACCGGCTTGGCGGAGATACGCAGTATTTT.